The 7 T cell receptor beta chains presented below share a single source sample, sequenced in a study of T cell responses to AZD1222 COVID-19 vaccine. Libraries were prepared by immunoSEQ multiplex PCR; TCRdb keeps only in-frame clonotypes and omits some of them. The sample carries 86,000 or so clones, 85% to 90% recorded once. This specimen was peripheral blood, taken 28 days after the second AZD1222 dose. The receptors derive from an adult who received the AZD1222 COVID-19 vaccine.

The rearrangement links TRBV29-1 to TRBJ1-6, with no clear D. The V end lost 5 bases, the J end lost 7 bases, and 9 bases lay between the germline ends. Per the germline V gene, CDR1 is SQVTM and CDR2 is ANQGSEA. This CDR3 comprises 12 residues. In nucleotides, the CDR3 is TGCAGCGTTAGGGCAGGCAATTCACCCCTCCACTTT. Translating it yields CSVRAGNSPLHF.

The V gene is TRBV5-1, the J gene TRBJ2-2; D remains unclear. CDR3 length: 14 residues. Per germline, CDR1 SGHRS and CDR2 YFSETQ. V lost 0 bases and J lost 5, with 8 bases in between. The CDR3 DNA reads TGCGCCAGCAGCTTGGGCCCGGGTACCGGGGAGCTGTTTTTT. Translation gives CASSLGPGTGELFF.

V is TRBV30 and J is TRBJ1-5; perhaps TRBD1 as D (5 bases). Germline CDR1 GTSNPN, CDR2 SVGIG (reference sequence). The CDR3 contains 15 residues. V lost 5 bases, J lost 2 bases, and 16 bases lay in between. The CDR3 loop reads CAWSPGHLGNQPQHF. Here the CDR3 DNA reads TGTGCCTGGTCACCGGGGCACCTAGGCAATCAGCCCCAGCATTTT.

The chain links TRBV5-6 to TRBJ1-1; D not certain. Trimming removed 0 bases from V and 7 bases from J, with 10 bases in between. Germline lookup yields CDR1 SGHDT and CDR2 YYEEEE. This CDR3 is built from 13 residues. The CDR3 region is CASSLVRLGEAFF. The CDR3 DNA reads TGTGCCAGCAGCTTGGTTAGGTTGGGTGAAGCTTTCTTT.

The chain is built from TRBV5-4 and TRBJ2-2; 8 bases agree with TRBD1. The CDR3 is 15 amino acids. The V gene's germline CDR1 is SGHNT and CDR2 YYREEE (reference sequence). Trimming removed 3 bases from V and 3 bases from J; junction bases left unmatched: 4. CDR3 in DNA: TGTGCCAGCAGCTCAGGGGGCCACTACACCGGGGAGCTGTTTTTT. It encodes CASSSGGHYTGELFF.

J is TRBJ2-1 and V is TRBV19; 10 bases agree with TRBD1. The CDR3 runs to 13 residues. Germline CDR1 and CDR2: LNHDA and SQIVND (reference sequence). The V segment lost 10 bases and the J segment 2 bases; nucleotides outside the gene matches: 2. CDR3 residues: CAIDRGPYNEQFF. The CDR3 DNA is TGTGCCATCGACAGGGGGCCCTACAATGAGCAGTTCTTC.

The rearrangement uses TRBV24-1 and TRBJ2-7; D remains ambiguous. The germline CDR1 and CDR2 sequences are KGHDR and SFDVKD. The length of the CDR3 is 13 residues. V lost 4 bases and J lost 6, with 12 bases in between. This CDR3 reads CATSEIYSSEQYF. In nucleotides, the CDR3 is TGTGCCACCAGTGAGATATACTCGAGCGAGCAGTACTTC.